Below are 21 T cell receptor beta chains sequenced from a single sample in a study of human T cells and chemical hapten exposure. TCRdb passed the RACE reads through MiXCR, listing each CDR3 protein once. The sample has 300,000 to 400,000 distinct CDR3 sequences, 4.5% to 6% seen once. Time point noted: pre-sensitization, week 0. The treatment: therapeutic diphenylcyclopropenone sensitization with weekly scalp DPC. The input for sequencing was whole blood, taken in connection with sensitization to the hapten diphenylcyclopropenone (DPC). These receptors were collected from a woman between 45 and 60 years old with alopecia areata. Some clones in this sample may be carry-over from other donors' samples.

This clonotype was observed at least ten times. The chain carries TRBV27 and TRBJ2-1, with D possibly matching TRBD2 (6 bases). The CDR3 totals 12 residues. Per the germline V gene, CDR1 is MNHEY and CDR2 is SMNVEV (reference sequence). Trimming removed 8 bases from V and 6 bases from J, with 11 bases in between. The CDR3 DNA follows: TGTGCCAGCGGGGACTGGACCAATGAGCAGTTCTTC. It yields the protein CASGDWTNEQFF.

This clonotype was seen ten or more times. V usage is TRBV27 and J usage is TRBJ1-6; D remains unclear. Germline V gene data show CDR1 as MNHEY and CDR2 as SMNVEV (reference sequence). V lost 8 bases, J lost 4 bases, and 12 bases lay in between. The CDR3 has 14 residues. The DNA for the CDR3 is TGTGCCAGCTCGACGCGTCCGTATAATTCACCCCTCCACTTT. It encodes CASSTRPYNSPLHF.

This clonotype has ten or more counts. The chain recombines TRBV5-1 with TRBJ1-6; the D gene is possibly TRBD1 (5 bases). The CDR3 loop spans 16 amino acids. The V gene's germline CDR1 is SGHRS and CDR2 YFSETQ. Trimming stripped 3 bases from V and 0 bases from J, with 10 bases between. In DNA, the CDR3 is TGCGCCAGCAGCTCGGGACTAAGCTCCTATAATTCACCCCTCCACTTT. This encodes CASSSGLSSYNSPLHF.

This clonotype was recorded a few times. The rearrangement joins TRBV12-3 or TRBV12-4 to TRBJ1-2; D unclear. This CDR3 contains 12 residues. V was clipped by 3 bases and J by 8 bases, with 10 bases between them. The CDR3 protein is CASSFFLRGYTF. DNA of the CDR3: TGTGCCAGCAGTTTTTTCCTGCGCGGCTACACCTTC.

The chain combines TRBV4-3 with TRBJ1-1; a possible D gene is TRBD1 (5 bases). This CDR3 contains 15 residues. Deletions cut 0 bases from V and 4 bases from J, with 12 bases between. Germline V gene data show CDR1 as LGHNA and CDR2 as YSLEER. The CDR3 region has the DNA TGCGCCAGCAGCCAAGATCCCAGGGCGAGCACTGAAGCTTTCTTT. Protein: CASSQDPRASTEAFF.

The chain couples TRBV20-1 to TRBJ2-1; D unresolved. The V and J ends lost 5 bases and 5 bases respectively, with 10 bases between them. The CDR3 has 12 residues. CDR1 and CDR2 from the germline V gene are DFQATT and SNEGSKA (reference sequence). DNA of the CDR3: TGCAGTGCTCTCTCTCCCGACAATGAGCAGTTCTTC. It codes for CSALSPDNEQFF.

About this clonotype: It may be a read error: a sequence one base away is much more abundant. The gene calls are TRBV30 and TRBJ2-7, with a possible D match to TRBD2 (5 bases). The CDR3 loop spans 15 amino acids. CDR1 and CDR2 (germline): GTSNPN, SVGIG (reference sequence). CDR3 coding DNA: TGTGCCTGGGGTGTAAAGGACTCGCCCGTGTACGAGCAGTACTTC. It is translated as CAWGVKDSPVYEQYF.

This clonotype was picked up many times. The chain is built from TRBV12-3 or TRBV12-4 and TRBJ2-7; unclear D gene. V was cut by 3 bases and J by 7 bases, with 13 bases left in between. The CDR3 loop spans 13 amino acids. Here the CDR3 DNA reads TGTGCCAGCAGTTTTCCACTGGTGGGGGAGCAGTACTTC. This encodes CASSFPLVGEQYF.

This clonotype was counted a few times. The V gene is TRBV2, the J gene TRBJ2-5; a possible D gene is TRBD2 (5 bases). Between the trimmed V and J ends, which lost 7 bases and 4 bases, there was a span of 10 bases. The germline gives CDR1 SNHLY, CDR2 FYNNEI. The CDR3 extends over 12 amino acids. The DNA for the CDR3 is TGTGCCAGCACCGGAGGTGGAGAGACCCAGTACTTC. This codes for CASTGGGETQYF.

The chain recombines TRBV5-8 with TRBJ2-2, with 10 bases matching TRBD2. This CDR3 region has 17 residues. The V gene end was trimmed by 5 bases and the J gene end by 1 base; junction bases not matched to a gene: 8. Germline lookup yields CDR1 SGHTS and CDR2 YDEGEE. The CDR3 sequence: CASSLDRTSGNTGELFF. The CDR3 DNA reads TGTGCCAGCAGTCTTGACAGGACTAGCGGGAACACCGGGGAGCTGTTTTTT.

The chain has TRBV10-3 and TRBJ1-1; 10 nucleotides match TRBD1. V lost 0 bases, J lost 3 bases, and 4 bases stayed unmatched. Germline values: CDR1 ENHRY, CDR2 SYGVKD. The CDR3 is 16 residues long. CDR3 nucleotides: TGTGCCATCAGTGAGTCCGGGACAGGGGACCACACTGAAGCTTTCTTT. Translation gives CAISESGTGDHTEAFF.

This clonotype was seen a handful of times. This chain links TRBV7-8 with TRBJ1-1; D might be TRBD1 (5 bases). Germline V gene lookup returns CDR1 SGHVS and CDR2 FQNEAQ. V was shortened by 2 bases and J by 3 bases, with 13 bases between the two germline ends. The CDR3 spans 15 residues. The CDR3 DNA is TGTGCCAGCAGCTTAATAAGCCCCAGGGACACTGAAGCTTTCTTT. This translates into CASSLISPRDTEAFF.

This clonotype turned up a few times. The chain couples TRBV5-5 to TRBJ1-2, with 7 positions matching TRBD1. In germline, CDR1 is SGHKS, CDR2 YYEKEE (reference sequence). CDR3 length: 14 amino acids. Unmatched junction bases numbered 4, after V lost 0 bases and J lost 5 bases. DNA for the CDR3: TGTGCCAGCAGCTTGGCCGGGACAGATTATGGCTACACCTTC. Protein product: CASSLAGTDYGYTF.

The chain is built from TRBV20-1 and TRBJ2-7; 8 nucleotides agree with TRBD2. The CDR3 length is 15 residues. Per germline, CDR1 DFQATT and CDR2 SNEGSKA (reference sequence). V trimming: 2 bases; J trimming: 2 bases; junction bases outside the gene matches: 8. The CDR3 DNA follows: TGCAGTGCTAGACCCATAGCGGGACCTGCCTACGAGCAGTACTTC. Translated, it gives CSARPIAGPAYEQYF.

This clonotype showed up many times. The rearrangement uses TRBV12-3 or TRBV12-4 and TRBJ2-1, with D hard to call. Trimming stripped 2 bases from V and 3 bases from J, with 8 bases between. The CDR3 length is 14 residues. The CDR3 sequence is CASSLTSYYNEQFF. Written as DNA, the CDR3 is TGTGCCAGCAGTTTAACAAGCTACTACAATGAGCAGTTCTTC.

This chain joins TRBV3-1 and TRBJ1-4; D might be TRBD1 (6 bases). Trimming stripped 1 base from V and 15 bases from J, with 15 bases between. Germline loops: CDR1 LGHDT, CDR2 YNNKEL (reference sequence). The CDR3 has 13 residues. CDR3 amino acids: CASSQGGGTLMFF. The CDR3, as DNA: TGTGCCAGCAGCCAAGGAGGGGGGACATTAATGTTTTTT.

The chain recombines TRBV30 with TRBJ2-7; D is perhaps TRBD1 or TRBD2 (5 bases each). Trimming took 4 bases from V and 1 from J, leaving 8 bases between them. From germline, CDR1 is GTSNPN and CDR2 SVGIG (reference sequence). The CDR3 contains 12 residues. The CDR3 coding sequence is TGTGCCTGGACAGGGAGTTCCTACGAGCAGTACTTC. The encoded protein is CAWTGSSYEQYF.

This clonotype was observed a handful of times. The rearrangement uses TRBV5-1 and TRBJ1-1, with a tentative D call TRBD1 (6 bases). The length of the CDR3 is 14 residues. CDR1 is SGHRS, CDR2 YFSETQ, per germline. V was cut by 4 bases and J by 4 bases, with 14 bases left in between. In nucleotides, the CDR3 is TGCGCCAGCAGCGCTGTACAGGGTACCACTGAAGCTTTCTTT. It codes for CASSAVQGTTEAFF. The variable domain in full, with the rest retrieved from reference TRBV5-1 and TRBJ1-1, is KAGVTQTPRYLIKTRGQQVTLSCSPISGHRSVSWYQQTPGQGLQFLFEYFSETQRNKGNFPGRFSGRQFSNSRSEMNVSTLELGDSALYLCASSAVQGTTEAFFGQGTRLTVV.

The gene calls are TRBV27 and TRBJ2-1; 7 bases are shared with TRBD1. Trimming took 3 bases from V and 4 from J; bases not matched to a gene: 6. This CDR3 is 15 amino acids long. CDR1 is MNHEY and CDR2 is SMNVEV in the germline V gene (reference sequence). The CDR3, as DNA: TGTGCCAGCAGTTTGACAGGGAACCTATACAATGAGCAGTTCTTC. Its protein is CASSLTGNLYNEQFF.

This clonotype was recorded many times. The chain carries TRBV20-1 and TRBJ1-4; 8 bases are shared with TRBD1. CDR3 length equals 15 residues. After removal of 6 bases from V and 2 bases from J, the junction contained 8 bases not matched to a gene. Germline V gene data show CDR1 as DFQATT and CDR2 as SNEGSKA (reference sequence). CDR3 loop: CSARTGRTTNEKLFF. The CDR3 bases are TGCAGTGCCCGGACAGGGAGGACGACTAATGAAAAACTGTTTTTT.

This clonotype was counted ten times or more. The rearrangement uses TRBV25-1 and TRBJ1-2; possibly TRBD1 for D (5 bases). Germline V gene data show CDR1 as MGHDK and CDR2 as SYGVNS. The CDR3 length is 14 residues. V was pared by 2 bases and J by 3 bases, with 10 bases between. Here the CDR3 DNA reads TGTGCCAGCAGTGAAATAGGGGAATACTATGGCTACACCTTC. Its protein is CASSEIGEYYGYTF.